These 27 T cell receptor beta chains originate from one sample sequenced in a study of blood T cell repertoires in COVID-19. Data came from immunoSEQ multiplex PCR; TCRdb stores just in-frame clones and leaves some out. The table shows 200,000 to 250,000 clones, with 80% to 90% occurring only once. Input material: peripheral blood. The receptors stem from a human donor in a cohort sampled during active COVID-19.

The chain recombines TRBV5-1 with TRBJ1-1; D ambiguous. V lost 0 bases and J lost 5, with 11 bases in between. Germline assignment: CDR1 SGHRS and CDR2 YFSETQ. The CDR3 is 14 amino acids. The CDR3 sequence is CASSLGAQSTEAFF. CDR3 bases: TGCGCCAGCAGCTTGGGGGCCCAAAGTACTGAAGCTTTCTTT. Together with reference TRBV5-1 and TRBJ1-1, the CDR3 gives the full variable domain: KAGVTQTPRYLIKTRGQQVTLSCSPISGHRSVSWYQQTPGQGLQFLFEYFSETQRNKGNFPGRFSGRQFSNSRSEMNVSTLELGDSALYLCASSLGAQSTEAFFGQGTRLTVV.

CDR3 DNA sequence: TGTGCCAGCTCTGGCGGGACCTACGAGCAGTACTTC. It is translated as CASSGGTYEQYF. V gene TRBV6-5 combines with J gene TRBJ2-7, with a tentative D call TRBD2 (6 bases). This CDR3 is 12 amino acids long. CDR1 is MNHEY and CDR2 is SVGAGI in the germline V gene. V shed 8 bases and J shed 2 bases, with 10 bases lying between them.

The CDR3 region is CASSTMRSEQFF. The CDR3 DNA reads TGTGCCAGTAGTACCATGCGTTCTGAGCAGTTCTTC. This chain connects TRBV19 to TRBJ2-1; D is unclear. From germline, CDR1 is LNHDA and CDR2 SQIVND (reference sequence). This CDR3 is 12 amino acids long. V shed 4 bases and J shed 9 bases, with 10 bases lying between them. Full variable domain (outside the CDR3, taken from reference TRBV19 and TRBJ2-1): DGGITQSPKYLFRKEGQNVTLSCEQNLNHDAMYWYRQDPGQGLRLIYYSQIVNDFQKGDIAEGYSVSREKKESFPLTVTSAQKNPTAFYLCASSTMRSEQFFGPGTRLTVL.

This chain connects TRBV19 to TRBJ2-3; TRBD2 matches 8 bases. CDR1 and CDR2 from the germline V gene are LNHDA and SQIVND (reference sequence). CDR3 size: 16 residues. V shed 4 bases, J shed 3 bases, and the junction held 9 bases outside the gene matches. In DNA form, the CDR3 reads TGTGCCAGTAGTACCCCAGCGGGAGTCCTTACAGATACGCAGTATTTT. It codes for CASSTPAGVLTDTQYF. Full variable domain (outside the CDR3, taken from reference TRBV19 and TRBJ2-3): DGGITQSPKYLFRKEGQNVTLSCEQNLNHDAMYWYRQDPGQGLRLIYYSQIVNDFQKGDIAEGYSVSREKKESFPLTVTSAQKNPTAFYLCASSTPAGVLTDTQYFGPGTRLTVL.

The chain links TRBV3-1 (or the pseudogene TRBV3-2) to TRBJ2-1, with TRBD1 as a possible D gene (5 bases). The length of the CDR3 is 16 residues. Trimming removed 1 base from V and 0 bases from J, with 10 bases in between. Germline-derived CDR1 and CDR2 are LGHDT and YNNKEL (reference sequence). The CDR3 coding sequence is TGTGCCAGCAGCCAAGGGTTCACAGGCTCCTACAATGAGCAGTTCTTC. Translated, it gives CASSQGFTGSYNEQFF.

V usage is TRBV6-5 and J usage is TRBJ1-2; the match to TRBD1 covers 7 bases. CDR3 length: 14 amino acids. The germline gives CDR1 MNHEY, CDR2 SVGAGI. With 5 bases clipped from V and 5 bases from J, the junction kept 8 bases outside the gene matches. CDR3 nucleotide sequence: TGTGCCAGCAGTCGACAGGGCGGGCCTTATGGCTACACCTTC. Translating it yields CASSRQGGPYGYTF.

The rearrangement links TRBV6-5 to TRBJ2-7; D is unclear. This CDR3 region has 14 residues. The V and J ends lost 0 bases and 1 base respectively, with 7 bases between them. The germline gives CDR1 MNHEY, CDR2 SVGAGI. CDR3 loop: CASSYSPESYEQYF. Here the CDR3 DNA reads TGTGCCAGCAGTTACTCGCCTGAGTCCTACGAGCAGTACTTC.

The chain employs TRBV18 and TRBJ2-7; 16 bases align to TRBD2. Germline V gene data show CDR1 as KGHSH and CDR2 as LQKENI. The CDR3 is made up of 15 amino acids. V shed 2 bases and J 7 bases; nucleotides not matched to a gene: 2. Here the CDR3 DNA reads TGTGCCAGCTCACCAGGGACTAGCGGGAGGGGTGAGCAGTACTTC. Its translation is CASSPGTSGRGEQYF.

The V call is TRBV7-9, the J call TRBJ1-6; perhaps TRBD1 as D (6 bases). Per germline, CDR1 SEHNR and CDR2 FQNEAQ (reference sequence). The V end lost 4 bases, the J end lost 8 bases, and 18 bases lay between the germline ends. This CDR3 is 16 amino acids long. The CDR3 nucleotides read TGTGCCAGCAGCTCGAGGGGAGGGGGGCTTTATTCACCCCTCCACTTT. Protein sequence: CASSSRGGGLYSPLHF.

The chain uses TRBV18 and TRBJ1-3; no definite D call. This CDR3 has 16 residues. The V gene lost 1 base and the J gene lost 0 bases, with 10 bases spanning the gap. Germline V CDR1 and CDR2: KGHSH, LQKENI. The CDR3 region has the DNA TGTGCCAGCTCACCACAGCGCGGAAGCTCTGGAAACACCATATATTTT. Protein sequence: CASSPQRGSSGNTIYF.

The chain recombines TRBV15 with TRBJ2-7; D not resolved. This CDR3 contains 13 residues. The V and J ends lost 3 bases and 7 bases respectively, with 13 bases between them. In germline, CDR1 is LNHNV, CDR2 YYDKDF (reference sequence). Here the CDR3 reads CATSRTPSGEQYF. CDR3 bases: TGTGCCACCAGCAGGACCCCTTCCGGGGAGCAGTACTTC. The full variable domain, its missing parts supplied by reference TRBV15 and TRBJ2-7, is DAMVIQNPRYQVTQFGKPVTLSCSQTLNHNVMYWYQQKSSQAPKLLFHYYDKDFNNEADTPDNFQSRRPNTSFCFLDIRSPGLGDTAMYLCATSRTPSGEQYFGPGTRLTVT.

The chain couples TRBV28 to TRBJ1-2; D gene ambiguous. This CDR3 has 13 residues. Trimming took 7 bases from V and 5 from J, leaving 14 bases between them. In germline, CDR1 is MDHEN, CDR2 SYDVKM. CDR3 region: CASTAGAPYGYTF. The CDR3 region has the DNA TGTGCCAGCACGGCGGGCGCTCCGTATGGCTACACCTTC.

This chain links TRBV7-9 with TRBJ1-1; 9 bases agree with TRBD1. This CDR3 is built from 14 residues. From germline, CDR1 is SEHNR and CDR2 FQNEAQ (reference sequence). V was pared by 3 bases and J by 7 bases, with 6 bases of the junction left unmatched. In DNA, the CDR3 is TGTGCCAGCAGCTTTGGGACAGGGAATATTGAAGCTTTCTTT. It translates to CASSFGTGNIEAFF. Combining the CDR3 with reference TRBV7-9 and TRBJ1-1 gives the whole variable domain DTGVSQNPRHKITKRGQNVTFRCDPISEHNRLYWYRQTLGQGPEFLTYFQNEAQLEKSRLLSDRFSAERPKGSFSTLEIQRTEQGDSAMYLCASSFGTGNIEAFFGQGTRLTVV.

The chain has TRBV28 and TRBJ2-1; no definite D call. The germline V gene encodes CDR1 MDHEN and CDR2 SYDVKM. The V end lost 6 bases, the J end lost 6 bases, and 15 bases lay between the germline ends. The CDR3 extends over 14 amino acids. CDR3 sequence: CASSPVGSPNEQFF. The CDR3, as DNA: TGTGCCAGCAGCCCGGTCGGGTCCCCCAATGAGCAGTTCTTC. The full variable domain, rest sourced from reference TRBV28 and TRBJ2-1, is DVKVTQSSRYLVKRTGEKVFLECVQDMDHENMFWYRQDPGLGLRLIYFSYDVKMKEKGDIPEGYSVSREKKERFSLILESASTNQTSMYLCASSPVGSPNEQFFGPGTRLTVL.

This chain uses TRBV19 with TRBJ2-3, with D tentatively TRBD1 (6 bases). Trimming left V 3 bases short and J 3 bases short, with 22 bases between. This CDR3 is 18 amino acids long. In germline, CDR1 is LNHDA, CDR2 SQIVND (reference sequence). The CDR3 DNA follows: TGTGCCAGTAGTATGGGCCAGGTTAGAGGGGGACCAACAGATACGCAGTATTTT. This sequence encodes CASSMGQVRGGPTDTQYF.

V usage is TRBV5-1 and J usage is TRBJ2-7; D remains ambiguous. CDR1 and CDR2 from the germline V gene are SGHRS and YFSETQ. The CDR3 consists of 12 residues. Trimming pared 1 base from V and 2 bases from J, leaving 4 bases between. The CDR3 coding sequence is TGCGCCAGCAGCTTGACGGCCTACGAGCAGTACTTC. Its translation: CASSLTAYEQYF.

The V and J genes are TRBV7-8 and TRBJ2-7, with 7 bases lining up with TRBD1. CDR3 size: 15 residues. Losses at the gene ends were 5 bases for V and 2 bases for J; bases not matched to a gene: 9. Germline assignment: CDR1 SGHVS and CDR2 FQNEAQ. The CDR3 region has the DNA TGTGCCAGCAGCCCATCGCCCGGGACAGCCTACGAGCAGTACTTC. Translating it yields CASSPSPGTAYEQYF.

This rearrangement joins TRBV5-1 to TRBJ1-4; a possible D gene is TRBD1 (5 bases). The CDR3 loop spans 14 amino acids. CDR1 is SGHRS and CDR2 is YFSETQ in the germline V gene. V gave up 2 bases and J gave up 5 bases, with 10 bases separating them. CDR3: CASSFGGGNEKLFF. CDR3 nucleotide sequence: TGCGCCAGCAGCTTCGGGGGTGGGAATGAAAAACTGTTTTTT.

The V and J genes are TRBV5-1 and TRBJ2-5, with 7 bases identical to TRBD2. The germline gives CDR1 SGHRS, CDR2 YFSETQ. The CDR3 loop spans 15 amino acids. V was clipped by 0 bases and J by 2 bases; unmatched bases: 4. This CDR3 is CASSLVGGKQETQYF. The CDR3, as DNA: TGCGCCAGCAGCTTGGTGGGGGGGAAGCAAGAGACCCAGTACTTC.

The V call is TRBV3-1 (or the pseudogene TRBV3-2), the J call TRBJ2-5, with 7 bases fitting TRBD2. J was trimmed by 3 bases and V by 3 bases; bases with no gene match: 7. This CDR3 region has 15 residues. CDR1 LGHDT and CDR2 YNNKEL come from the germline V gene (reference sequence). The CDR3 DNA is TGTGCCAGCAGCCAGTCCGGGACTACGAAAGAGACCCAGTACTTC. Translation gives CASSQSGTTKETQYF.

The genes are TRBV6-2 or TRBV6-3 and TRBJ2-3; TRBD2 matches 9 bases. CDR3 size: 17 residues. V trimming: 0 bases; J trimming: 4 bases; junction bases outside the gene matches: 8. Germline assignment: CDR1 MNHEY and CDR2 SVGEGT. The CDR3 reads CASSYSEREVRPDTQYF. In DNA form, the CDR3 reads TGTGCCAGCAGTTACTCAGAGCGGGAGGTTCGCCCAGATACGCAGTATTTT.

This chain uses TRBV28 with TRBJ1-2; 10 nucleotides align to TRBD1. CDR1 is MDHEN and CDR2 is SYDVKM in the germline V gene. V was clipped by 5 bases and J by 2 bases; unmatched bases: 5. This CDR3 has 15 amino acids. Here the CDR3 reads CASSPGTGANYGYTF. In DNA, the CDR3 is TGTGCCAGCAGTCCTGGGACAGGGGCCAACTATGGCTACACCTTC.

The rearrangement uses TRBV10-3 and TRBJ2-1; D might be TRBD2 (5 bases). The CDR3 length is 22 residues. CDR1 and CDR2 from the germline V gene are ENHRY and SYGVKD. The germline V and J ends were trimmed by 2 bases and 8 bases, with 37 bases remaining between them. The CDR3 nucleotides read TGTGCCATCAGTGAGCCGCGTATAAGGAAGTCGAGCGGCACCCGATTCGGGGATGAGCAGTTCTTC. Translation gives CAISEPRIRKSSGTRFGDEQFF.

The chain links TRBV28 to TRBJ1-2; TRBD1 matches 8 bases. The CDR3 covers 13 residues. Trimming cost V 5 bases and J 4 bases; bases outside gene matches: 3. CDR1 is MDHEN and CDR2 is SYDVKM in the germline V gene. CDR3 sequence: CASSATGGYGYTF. CDR3 coding DNA: TGTGCCAGCAGTGCTACAGGGGGCTATGGCTACACCTTC.

The chain is built from TRBV5-1 and TRBJ2-1; TRBD2 aligns across 11 bases. CDR1 SGHRS and CDR2 YFSETQ come from the germline V gene. The CDR3 has 15 residues. Trimming removed 4 bases from V and 7 bases from J; junction bases left unmatched: 7. In DNA form, the CDR3 reads TGCGCCAGCAGCCCCGCACTAGCGGGAGCTAATGAGCAGTTCTTC. Translating it yields CASSPALAGANEQFF.

The J gene is TRBJ2-5, the V gene TRBV29-1; 10 positions agree with TRBD1. Trimming removed 5 bases from V and 5 bases from J; junction bases left unmatched: 2. Germline loops: CDR1 SQVTM, CDR2 ANQGSEA. The CDR3 length is 12 residues. The CDR3 reads CSVTDRGETQYF. As DNA, the CDR3 is TGCAGCGTTACGGACAGGGGGGAGACCCAGTACTTC.

J is TRBJ2-6 and V is TRBV4-1, with 7 bases identical to TRBD2. The CDR3 has 17 residues. V lost 6 bases, J lost 0 bases, and 8 bases stayed unmatched. Per the germline V gene, CDR1 is MGHRA and CDR2 is YSYEKL. For the CDR3, the DNA is TGCGCCAGCAGGTTCGGGGGGAACATCTCTGGGGCCAACGTCCTGACTTTC. Amino acid sequence: CASRFGGNISGANVLTF.